These 22 T cell receptor beta chains share one sample of origin, sequenced in a study of T-cell memory formation after mild COVID-19. From the 5' RACE reads, TCRdb called clonotypes with MiXCR, one entry per CDR3 protein. The table lists roughly 550,000 distinct CDR3 sequences, roughly 21% of them singletons. Material: PBMCs or a T cell subset sorted from them (not recorded which). These receptors all stem from an adult woman who had mild COVID-19 (a few samples of this study predate the infection). Cell type and time point are not known.

The chain joins TRBV12-3 or TRBV12-4 to TRBJ1-1; the D is unclear. The CDR3 runs to 11 residues. Between the trimmed V and J ends, which lost 0 bases and 11 bases, there was a span of 7 bases. CDR3 loop: CASSLARGAFF. CDR3 DNA: TGTGCCAGCAGTTTAGCGAGAGGGGCTTTCTTT.

The J gene is TRBJ1-6, the V gene TRBV6-6; 7 positions match TRBD1. Germline loops: CDR1 MNHNY, CDR2 SVGAGI (reference sequence). Trimming took 6 bases from V and 7 from J; bases not matched to a gene: 12. This CDR3 spans 16 amino acids. CDR3 DNA: TGTGCCAGCAGCCGCATATCACAGGGGATAAATTCACCCCTCCACTTT. Protein sequence: CASSRISQGINSPLHF.

The genes are TRBV24-1 and TRBJ2-5; the D call may be TRBD1 or TRBD2 (6 bases each). Between the trimmed V and J ends, which lost 4 bases and 1 base, there was a span of 18 bases. The CDR3 spans 17 residues. Germline loops: CDR1 KGHDR, CDR2 SFDVKD. CDR3 protein: CATSEDGGSNFQETQYF. The CDR3 nucleotides read TGTGCCACCAGTGAAGACGGGGGCAGTAACTTCCAAGAGACCCAGTACTTC.

This clonotype appeared once. A junction boundary mismatches the germline segment, possibly from a read error. V usage is TRBV6-6 and J usage is TRBJ2-7, with 7 bases aligning to TRBD1. Germline V gene data show CDR1 as MNHNY and CDR2 as SVGAGI (reference sequence). This CDR3 has 16 residues. In nucleotides, the CDR3 is TGTGCCAGCAGTACATGGACAGGTTCCGTCTCCGACGAGCAGTACTTC. It codes for CASSTWTGSVSDEQYF.

This chain joins TRBV11-2 and TRBJ2-1; tentative D call: TRBD2 (5 bases). Trimming removed 0 bases from V and 0 bases from J, with 12 bases in between. The CDR3 length is 17 residues. In germline, CDR1 is SGHAT, CDR2 FQNNGV. The CDR3 DNA reads as TGTGCCAGCAGCTTAGATCCTAGCCCGAGCTCCTACAATGAGCAGTTCTTC. Its translation is CASSLDPSPSSYNEQFF.

V and J are TRBV6-1 and TRBJ1-2, with TRBD1 as a possible D gene (5 bases). CDR3 length: 14 residues. V lost 2 bases to trimming and J lost 4 bases, with 11 bases between them. CDR1 is MNHNS, CDR2 SASEGT, per germline. CDR3 in DNA: TGTGCCAGCAGTGAACCGGGGCGTATCTATGGCTACACCTTC. Its translation is CASSEPGRIYGYTF.

This sequence joins TRBV27 and TRBJ2-1; D gene ambiguous. Germline CDR1 reads MNHEY; CDR2 reads SMNVEV (reference sequence). V lost 6 bases and J lost 6, with 12 bases in between. This CDR3 has 13 amino acids. The CDR3, as DNA: TGTGCCAGCAGGGGAATTCTAGTCAATGAGCAGTTCTTC. This codes for CASRGILVNEQFF.

This clonotype was observed a handful of times. The chain is built from TRBV11-2 and TRBJ2-4, with 7 bases identical to TRBD2. J was trimmed by 3 bases and V by 5 bases; bases with no gene match: 7. CDR3 size: 15 residues. Germline CDR1 SGHAT, CDR2 FQNNGV. The CDR3 sequence is CASSPLGLDKNIQYF. CDR3 bases: TGTGCCAGCAGCCCTCTCGGACTAGACAAAAACATTCAGTACTTC. Variable domain in full (rest from reference TRBV11-2 and TRBJ2-4): EAGVAQSPRYKIIEKRQSVAFWCNPISGHATLYWYQQILGQGPKLLIQFQNNGVVDDSQLPKDRFSAERLKGVDSTLKIQPAKLEDSAVYLCASSPLGLDKNIQYFGAGTRLSVL.

This clonotype occurred a few times. The V gene is TRBV5-1, the J gene TRBJ1-2, with D possibly TRBD1 on 6 matching bases. This CDR3 comprises 13 residues. CDR1 SGHRS and CDR2 YFSETQ come from the germline V gene. Deletions cut 3 bases from V and 9 bases from J, with 15 bases between. The CDR3 nucleotides are TGCGCCAGCAGCTCGGGCAGGGGCACGAGCTACACCTTC. The encoded protein is CASSSGRGTSYTF.

V gene TRBV5-5 combines with J gene TRBJ2-5; 12 bases agree with TRBD1. The CDR3 consists of 18 residues. The V gene's germline CDR1 is SGHKS and CDR2 YYEKEE (reference sequence). The V segment lost 0 bases and the J segment 4 bases; nucleotides outside the gene matches: 10. CDR3 sequence (DNA): TGTGCCAGCAGCTTGGTCTTGGGACAGGGGGCCGGTAGAGAGACCCAGTACTTC. Its protein is CASSLVLGQGAGRETQYF.

A few counts support this clonotype. This sequence joins TRBV12-3 or TRBV12-4 and TRBJ1-4, with 8 bases aligning to TRBD1. Trimming at V came to 5 bases and at J to 4 bases, leaving 9 bases not matched to a gene. The CDR3 spans 16 residues. The CDR3 reads CASSQPPDRGNEKLFF. DNA of the CDR3: TGTGCCAGCAGTCAACCCCCTGACAGGGGTAATGAAAAACTGTTTTTT.

This clonotype was observed a few times. The chain employs TRBV27 and TRBJ2-2; D is unclear. V lost 5 bases and J 6 bases, leaving 7 bases between the germline ends. Germline CDR1 is MNHEY and CDR2 is SMNVEV (reference sequence). The CDR3 covers 12 residues. CDR3 in amino acids: CASSPLAGELFF. CDR3 coding DNA: TGTGCCAGCAGTCCCCTGGCCGGGGAGCTGTTTTTT.

This clonotype was seen more than once but under ten times. The chain recombines TRBV7-9 with TRBJ2-7, with 8 bases that match TRBD1. In germline, CDR1 is SEHNR, CDR2 FQNEAQ (reference sequence). V lost 0 bases, J lost 2 bases, and 3 bases stayed unmatched. This CDR3 is built from 15 residues. CDR3 in DNA: TGTGCCAGCAGCTTAGCGGGGACAGGTGCCTACGAGCAGTACTTC. The encoded protein is CASSLAGTGAYEQYF.

The chain is built from TRBV2 and TRBJ2-2; no firm D call. The CDR3 is 15 residues long. Trimming left V 3 bases short and J 4 bases short, with 12 bases between. Germline V CDR1 and CDR2: SNHLY, FYNNEI. Here the CDR3 reads CASSDNGFSTGELFF. CDR3 DNA sequence: TGTGCCAGCAGTGACAACGGGTTCAGCACCGGGGAGCTGTTTTTT.

CDR3 DNA sequence: TGCAGTGCTAGAGATCGGGCTAGCGGGAGTCAACCCTCTGGGGCCAACGTCCTGACTTTC. Translating it yields CSARDRASGSQPSGANVLTF. V is TRBV20-1 and J is TRBJ2-6, with TRBD2 matching 10 bases. V was clipped by 0 bases and J by 0 bases; unmatched bases: 11. The CDR3 consists of 20 residues. The V gene's germline CDR1 is DFQATT and CDR2 SNEGSKA (reference sequence).

This clonotype was counted only a few times. This CDR3 is CASSYSRQVVGTEAFF. CDR3 sequence (DNA): TGTGCCAGCAGTTACTCTCGACAGGTCGTGGGTACTGAAGCTTTCTTT. V and J are TRBV6-5 and TRBJ1-1; maybe TRBD1 (6 bases). The CDR3 is 16 residues long. Germline assignment: CDR1 MNHEY and CDR2 SVGAGI. Trimming pared 0 bases from V and 5 bases from J, leaving 16 bases between.

The rearrangement joins TRBV12-3 or TRBV12-4 to TRBJ1-4; D is ambiguous. V was shortened by 6 bases and J by 12 bases, with 17 bases between the two germline ends. The CDR3 is 13 amino acids. The DNA of the CDR3 is TGTGCCAGCAGCTCCCCCGGGATTGGGCAACTGTTTTTT. Protein sequence: CASSSPGIGQLFF.

This clonotype was counted a few times. The chain has TRBV25-1 and TRBJ2-5, with 7 bases that match TRBD1. The CDR3 runs 15 residues. Unmatched junction bases numbered 6, after V lost 1 base and J lost 4 bases. Germline V lookup: CDR1 MGHDK, CDR2 SYGVNS. The DNA of the CDR3 is TGTGCCAGCAGTGAATCCGGGGCAGGGGGAGAGACCCAGTACTTC. Translated, it gives CASSESGAGGETQYF. The entire variable domain, with the rest obtained from reference TRBV25-1 and TRBJ2-5, is as follows: EADIYQTPRYLVIGTGKKITLECSQTMGHDKMYWYQQDPGMELHLIHYSYGVNSTEKGDLSSESTVSRIRTEHFPLTLESARPSHTSQYLCASSESGAGGETQYFGPGTRLLVL.

This clonotype has a handful of counts. CDR3 sequence (DNA): TGTGCCAGCACCTCGACTAGCGGGGCCCTCACAGATACGCAGTATTTT. Amino acids: CASTSTSGALTDTQYF. V is TRBV3-1 and J is TRBJ2-3; TRBD2 agrees at 11 bases. The CDR3 is 16 residues long. Trimming took 7 bases from V and 2 from J; bases not matched to a gene: 8. Per germline, CDR1 LGHDT and CDR2 YNNKEL (reference sequence).

The genes are TRBV4-3 and TRBJ2-1; 11 nucleotides line up with TRBD2. Trimming removed 1 base from V and 5 bases from J; junction bases left unmatched: 4. The germline V gene encodes CDR1 LGHNA and CDR2 YSLEER. This CDR3 is 16 amino acids long. This CDR3 is CASSQAFSGRDNEQFF. The CDR3, as DNA: TGCGCCAGCAGCCAAGCCTTTAGCGGGAGGGACAATGAGCAGTTCTTC.

This clonotype has at least ten counts. V is TRBV12-3 or TRBV12-4 and J is TRBJ2-1, with D unresolved. V lost 6 bases, J lost 7 bases, and 16 bases lay in between. There are 14 residues in the CDR3. The CDR3 loop is CASSSSPGGNEQFF. In DNA, the CDR3 is TGTGCCAGCAGCTCAAGTCCAGGTGGGAATGAGCAGTTCTTC.

This clonotype was seen a handful of times. The V gene is TRBV15, the J gene TRBJ2-5; 10 nucleotides line up with TRBD1. V gave up 1 base and J gave up 3 bases; unmatched junction bases: 8. CDR3 length: 17 residues. In germline, CDR1 is LNHNV, CDR2 YYDKDF (reference sequence). The CDR3 DNA reads TGTGCCACCAGCAGAGGTCCCGGGGGGACAGGGGAAGAGACCCAGTACTTC. Its protein product is CATSRGPGGTGEETQYF. The variable domain in full, completed from reference TRBV15 and TRBJ2-5, reads DAMVIQNPRYQVTQFGKPVTLSCSQTLNHNVMYWYQQKSSQAPKLLFHYYDKDFNNEADTPDNFQSRRPNTSFCFLDIRSPGLGDTAMYLCATSRGPGGTGEETQYFGPGTRLLVL.